These 3 T cell receptor beta chains were all obtained from the same sample, sequenced in a study of blood T cell repertoires in COVID-19. Assay: immunoSEQ multiplex PCR; the TCRdb copy retains only in-frame clones and omits some. This table has over 200,000 clones, approximately 80% appearing once. What was sequenced was PBMCs or T cells enriched from blood (not recorded which). The receptors originated from a man between 60 and 75 years old who had recovered from COVID-19.

As DNA, the CDR3 is TGTGCCAGCAGTATGGAGGGCCATTCGAACACTGAAGCTTTCTTT. Protein: CASSMEGHSNTEAFF. This chain joins TRBV6-5 and TRBJ1-1; no clear D gene. The CDR3 runs to 15 residues. Germline CDR1 MNHEY, CDR2 SVGAGI. The V end was cut by 5 bases, the J end by 1 base, with 14 bases between.

This clone was counted a single time. CDR3 loop: CASSEAGALKPEQYF. The CDR3 region has the DNA TGTGCCAGCAGCGAGGCGGGGGCGCTTAAACCCGAGCAGTACTTC. The chain is built from TRBV7-8 and TRBJ2-7, with D possibly matching TRBD2 (7 bases). The CDR3 length is 15 residues. Trimming removed 5 bases from V and 6 bases from J, with 20 bases in between. Per the germline V gene, CDR1 is SGHVS and CDR2 is FQNEAQ.

In this sample, this clone turned up a few times. The DNA for the CDR3 is TGTGCCAGCAGTTTATCAGCTAATGAAAAACTGTTTTTT. Translating gives CASSLSANEKLFF. This sequence joins TRBV12-3 or TRBV12-4 and TRBJ1-4; the D is unclear. Trimming shortened V by 2 bases and J by 3 bases, and 4 bases separated the two germline ends. The CDR3 loop spans 13 amino acids.